This is a list of T cell receptor beta chains from one sample in a study of CD8+ T cells in alopecia areata. TCRdb's table, derived via immunoSEQ multiplex PCR, lists solely in-frame clones and lacks some. Counted here are roughly 32,000 clones, more than 55% occurring once; the ten biggest clones make up more than 15%. Sequencing was done on a sample of NKG2D-high CD8+ T cells sorted from blood. The origin of the receptors is a human donor with alopecia areata. CDR3s include the opening cysteine and the closing phenylalanine or tryptophan. Fields, in order: J gene, V gene, D gene, clone size, CDR3 protein, CDR3 DNA. The D gene is left open where the match is weak. A row's size may be missing; if present it is once, few, many or a size class.

>TRBJ2-7|TRBV7-9|.|.
CASSSYEQYF
TGTGCCAGCAGCTCCTACGAGCAGTACTTC
>TRBJ2-7|TRBV5-1|.|.
CASSDRDTSYEQYF
TGCGCCAGCAGCGACCGGGACACCTCCTACGAGCAGTACTTC
>TRBJ2-1|TRBV4-1|TRBD2|.
CASSQEFSGPYNEQFF
TGCGCCAGCAGCCAAGAATTTAGCGGGCCCTACAATGAGCAGTTCTTC
>TRBJ1-1|TRBV7-6|.|.
CASSLDTYTEAFF
TGTGCCAGCAGCTTGGACACCTACACTGAAGCTTTCTTT
>TRBJ2-1|TRBV4-3|.|.
CASSQGGGTGNEQFF
TGCGCCAGCAGCCAGGGAGGGGGGACGGGGAATGAGCAGTTCTTC
>TRBJ2-1|TRBV5-4|TRBD2|.
CASSPWTSGNNEQFF
TGTGCCAGCAGTCCCTGGACTAGCGGAAACAATGAGCAGTTCTTC
>TRBJ2-1|TRBV4-1|.|.
CASSQSPHVVGQFF
TGCGCCAGCAGCCAAAGTCCGCACGTGGTGGGTCAATTCTTC
>TRBJ2-3|TRBV5-1|TRBD1|once
CASSLGTGEADTQYF
TGCGCCAGCAGCTTGGGGACAGGGGAGGCAGATACGCAGTATTTT
>TRBJ2-7|TRBV28|TRBD2|.
CASSWMTSGTDEQYF
TGTGCCAGCAGTTGGATGACTAGCGGGACCGACGAGCAGTACTTC
>TRBJ2-1|TRBV29-1|.|.
CSDAISAGEQFF
TGCAGTGACGCCATCAGCGCGGGTGAGCAGTTCTTC
>TRBJ2-5|TRBV29-1|TRBD2|.
CSVELAGDRQETQYF
TGCAGCGTTGAACTAGCGGGAGATCGCCAAGAGACCCAGTACTTC
>TRBJ2-1|TRBV7-9|.|.
CASSWSSEQFF
TGTGCCAGCAGTTGGAGCTCTGAGCAGTTCTTC
>TRBJ2-2|TRBV28|.|few
CASSFDSVRGGELFF
TGTGCCAGCAGTTTCGACAGCGTTAGGGGCGGGGAGCTGTTTTTT
>TRBJ1-2|TRBV27|.|.
CASSPAGVVYGYTF
TGTGCCAGCAGTCCGGCAGGGGTAGTCTATGGCTACACCTTC
>TRBJ2-1|TRBV27|.|few
CASSLSGEVGNEQFF
TGTGCCAGCAGTTTATCTGGGGAGGTGGGGAATGAGCAGTTCTTC
>TRBJ2-5|TRBV4-3|.|.
CASSQITGGEETQYF
TGCGCCAGCAGCCAGATCACAGGGGGGGAAGAGACCCAGTACTTC